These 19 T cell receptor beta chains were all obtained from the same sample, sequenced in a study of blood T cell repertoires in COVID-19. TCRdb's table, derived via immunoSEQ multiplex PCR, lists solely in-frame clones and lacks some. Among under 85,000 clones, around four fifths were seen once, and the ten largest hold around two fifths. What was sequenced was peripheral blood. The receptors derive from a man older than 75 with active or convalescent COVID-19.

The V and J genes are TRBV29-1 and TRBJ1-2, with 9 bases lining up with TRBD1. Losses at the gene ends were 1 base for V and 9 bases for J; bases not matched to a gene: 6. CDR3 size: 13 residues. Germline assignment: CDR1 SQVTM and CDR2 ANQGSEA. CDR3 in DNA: TGCAGCGTTGAAGGAACAGGGGGCAGAAGCTACACCTTC. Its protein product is CSVEGTGGRSYTF.

The CDR3 nucleotides are TGTGCCAGCAGCGCTCAGGGGGCGGTCGGAAACACCATATATTTT. Protein sequence: CASSAQGAVGNTIYF. The genes are TRBV9 and TRBJ1-3, with 8 bases aligning to TRBD1. This CDR3 comprises 15 residues. J was trimmed by 4 bases and V by 3 bases; bases with no gene match: 6. Germline CDR1 SGDLS, CDR2 YYNGEE. Together with reference TRBV9 and TRBJ1-3, the CDR3 gives the full variable domain: DSGVTQTPKHLITATGQRVTLRCSPRSGDLSVYWYQQSLDQGLQFLIQYYNGEERAKGNILERFSAQQFPDLHSELNLSSLELGDSALYFCASSAQGAVGNTIYFGEGSWLTVV.

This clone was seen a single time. CDR3 sequence reads: CATSNWGQTYEQYF. In DNA, the CDR3 is TGTGCCACGTCCAACTGGGGACAGACTTACGAGCAGTACTTC. The chain recombines TRBV10-3 with TRBJ2-7; 7 bases map to TRBD1. V shed 10 bases and J 4 bases; nucleotides not matched to a gene: 13. This CDR3 has 14 amino acids. The V gene's germline CDR1 is ENHRY and CDR2 SYGVKD.

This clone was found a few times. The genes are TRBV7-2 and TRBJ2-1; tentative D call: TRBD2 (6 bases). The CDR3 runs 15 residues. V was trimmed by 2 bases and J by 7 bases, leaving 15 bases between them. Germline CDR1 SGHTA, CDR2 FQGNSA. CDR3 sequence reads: CASSLSHAGGNEQFF. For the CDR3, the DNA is TGTGCCAGCAGCTTAAGTCACGCTGGAGGGAATGAGCAGTTCTTC. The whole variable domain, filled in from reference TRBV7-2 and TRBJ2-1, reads GAGVSQSPSNKVTEKGKDVELRCDPISGHTALYWYRQSLGQGLEFLIYFQGNSAPDKSGLPSDRFSAERTGGSVSTLTIQRTQQEDSAVYLCASSLSHAGGNEQFFGPGTRLTVL.

The CDR3 region is CSVSGRLTDTQYF. Written as DNA, the CDR3 is TGCAGCGTTAGCGGCAGATTAACAGATACGCAGTATTTT. This sequence joins TRBV29-1 and TRBJ2-3, with D maybe TRBD2 (5 bases). The CDR3 is made up of 13 amino acids. Germline lookup yields CDR1 SQVTM and CDR2 ANQGSEA. The V end was cut by 5 bases, the J end by 3 bases, with 12 bases between.

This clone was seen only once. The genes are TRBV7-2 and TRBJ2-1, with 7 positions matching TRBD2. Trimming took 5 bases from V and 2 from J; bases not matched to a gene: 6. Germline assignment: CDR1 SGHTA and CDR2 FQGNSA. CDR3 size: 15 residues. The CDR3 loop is CASSLSSGPYNEQFF. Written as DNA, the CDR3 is TGTGCCAGCAGCCTCTCTAGCGGACCCTACAATGAGCAGTTCTTC.

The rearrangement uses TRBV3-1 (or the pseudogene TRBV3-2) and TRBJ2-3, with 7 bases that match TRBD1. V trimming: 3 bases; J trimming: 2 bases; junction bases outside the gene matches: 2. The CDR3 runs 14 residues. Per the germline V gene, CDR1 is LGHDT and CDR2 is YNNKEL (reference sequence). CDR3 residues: CASSQGTATDTQYF. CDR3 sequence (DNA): TGTGCCAGCAGCCAGGGGACAGCCACAGATACGCAGTATTTT.

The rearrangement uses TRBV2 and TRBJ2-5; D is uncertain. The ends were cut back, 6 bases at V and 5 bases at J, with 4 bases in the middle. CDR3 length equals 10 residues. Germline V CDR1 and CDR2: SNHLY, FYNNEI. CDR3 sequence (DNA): TGTGCCAGCAGGCAGGAGACCCAGTACTTC. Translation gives CASRQETQYF.

Written as DNA, the CDR3 is TGTGCCAGCAAATTGGAGCCGGCCCAGCCCCAGCATTTT. It is translated as CASKLEPAQPQHF. The chain carries TRBV12-3 or TRBV12-4 and TRBJ1-5, with D uncertain. CDR3 length: 13 residues. Trimming removed 7 bases at V and 7 bases at J, with 14 bases between.

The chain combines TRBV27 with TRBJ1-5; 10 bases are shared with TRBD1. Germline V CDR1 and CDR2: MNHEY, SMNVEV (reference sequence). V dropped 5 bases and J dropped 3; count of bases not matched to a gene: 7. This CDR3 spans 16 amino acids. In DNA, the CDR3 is TGTGCCAGCAGTGGGGGGACAGGGGACACCAATCAGCCCCAGCATTTT. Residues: CASSGGTGDTNQPQHF.

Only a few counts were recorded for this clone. The CDR3 sequence is CASSPGRGSDYEQYF. CDR3 nucleotide sequence: TGTGCCAGCAGCCCCGGGCGGGGTTCGGACTACGAGCAGTACTTC. The chain recombines TRBV7-2 with TRBJ2-7; TRBD2 might be the D (6 bases). The germline gives CDR1 SGHTA, CDR2 FQGNSA. The V end was cut by 5 bases, the J end by 3 bases, with 17 bases between. This CDR3 region has 15 residues.

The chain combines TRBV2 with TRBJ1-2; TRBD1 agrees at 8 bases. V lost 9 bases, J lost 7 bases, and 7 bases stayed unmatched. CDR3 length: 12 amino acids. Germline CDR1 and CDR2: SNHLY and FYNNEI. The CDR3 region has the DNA TGTGCCAGGCTGGACAGGGACGGTGGCTACACCTTC. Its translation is CARLDRDGGYTF.

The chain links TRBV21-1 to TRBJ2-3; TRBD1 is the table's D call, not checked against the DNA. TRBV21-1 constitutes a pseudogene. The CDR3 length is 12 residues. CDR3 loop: CAGGQSTDTQYF. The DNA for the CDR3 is TGTGCCGGCGGACAGAGCACAGATACGCAGTATTTT.

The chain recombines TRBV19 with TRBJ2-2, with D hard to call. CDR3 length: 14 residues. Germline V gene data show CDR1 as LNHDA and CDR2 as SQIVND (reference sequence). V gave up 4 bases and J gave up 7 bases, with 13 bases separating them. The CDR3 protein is CASSTTAASGELFF. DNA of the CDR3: TGTGCCAGTAGTACGACGGCGGCGAGCGGGGAGCTGTTTTTT.

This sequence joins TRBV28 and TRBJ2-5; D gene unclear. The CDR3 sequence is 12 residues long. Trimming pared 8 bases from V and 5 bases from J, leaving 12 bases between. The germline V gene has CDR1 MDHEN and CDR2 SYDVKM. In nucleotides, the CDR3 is TGTGCCAGCTCTAACCCCCGGGAGACCCAGTACTTC. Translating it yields CASSNPRETQYF.

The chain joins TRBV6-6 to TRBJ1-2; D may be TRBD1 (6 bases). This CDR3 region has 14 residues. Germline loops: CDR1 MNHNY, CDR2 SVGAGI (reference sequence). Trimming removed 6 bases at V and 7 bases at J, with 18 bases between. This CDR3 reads CASRVASGEGGYTF. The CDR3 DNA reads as TGTGCCAGCAGGGTAGCTTCAGGGGAGGGTGGCTACACCTTC.

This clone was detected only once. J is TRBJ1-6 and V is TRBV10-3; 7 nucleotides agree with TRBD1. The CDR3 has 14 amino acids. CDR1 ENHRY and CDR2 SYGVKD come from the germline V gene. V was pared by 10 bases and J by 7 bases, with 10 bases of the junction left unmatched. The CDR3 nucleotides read TGTGCCACTGCGTCGGGACAGCTAAATTCACCCCTCCACTTT. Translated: CATASGQLNSPLHF.

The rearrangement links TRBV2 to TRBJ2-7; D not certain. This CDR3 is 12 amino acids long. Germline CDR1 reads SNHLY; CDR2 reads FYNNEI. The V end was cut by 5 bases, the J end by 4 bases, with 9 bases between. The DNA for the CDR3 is TGTGCCAGCAGTCTGACTGGTTACGAGCAGTACTTC. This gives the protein CASSLTGYEQYF.

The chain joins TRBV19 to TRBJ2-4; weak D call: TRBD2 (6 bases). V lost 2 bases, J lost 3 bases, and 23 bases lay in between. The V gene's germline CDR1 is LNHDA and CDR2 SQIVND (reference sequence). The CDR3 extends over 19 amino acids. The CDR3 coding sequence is TGTGCCAGTAGTATAAATGGGCAGGGAGGATTAACAGTCAAAAACATTCAGTACTTC. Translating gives CASSINGQGGLTVKNIQYF.